Shown below are 23 T cell receptor beta chains from a single sample sequenced in a study of blood T cell repertoires in COVID-19. Assay used: immunoSEQ multiplex PCR; TCRdb lists only in-frame clones, some missing. The sample has 200,000 to 300,000 clones, roughly 76% seen once. What was sequenced was peripheral blood. The origin of the receptors is a woman of 80 years or more with COVID-19, enrolled during active disease.

The J gene is TRBJ1-2, the V gene TRBV6-1, with TRBD1 as a possible D gene (6 bases). Trimming took off 2 bases at V and 8 bases at J, with 15 bases between the two ends. The CDR3 loop spans 14 amino acids. Germline loops: CDR1 MNHNS, CDR2 SASEGT. The CDR3 bases are TGTGCCAGCAGTGAACCATGGGGGCCTGGGGGCTACACCTTC. This gives the protein CASSEPWGPGGYTF.

The genes are TRBV19 and TRBJ2-3, with TRBD2 matching over 16 bases. The germline V gene has CDR1 LNHDA and CDR2 SQIVND (reference sequence). The trim removed 5 bases at V and 0 bases at J, leaving 5 bases unmatched. The CDR3 has 18 amino acids. CDR3 DNA: TGTGCCAGTAGTTCCGGGACTAGCGGGAGGGTTAGCACAGATACGCAGTATTTT. Protein: CASSSGTSGRVSTDTQYF.

The J gene is TRBJ1-2, the V gene TRBV4-1, with 9 bases fitting TRBD1. Germline loops: CDR1 MGHRA, CDR2 YSYEKL. The CDR3 is made up of 14 amino acids. With V trimmed by 5 bases and J by 7 bases, 8 bases remained unmatched. The CDR3: CASSARDRERGYTF. The CDR3 nucleotides read TGCGCCAGCAGCGCCCGGGACAGGGAACGTGGCTACACCTTC.

The chain has TRBV24-1 and TRBJ1-1; D remains ambiguous. From germline, CDR1 is KGHDR and CDR2 SFDVKD. V gave up 5 bases and J gave up 6 bases, with 15 bases separating them. The CDR3 loop spans 14 amino acids. CDR3 coding DNA: TGTGCCACCAGTGCTACGGGAGGGATGGCTGAAGCTTTCTTT. Translation gives CATSATGGMAEAFF.

The rearrangement links TRBV29-1 to TRBJ1-4; weak D call: TRBD1 (6 bases). CDR3 length equals 14 residues. Germline V gene data show CDR1 as SQVTM and CDR2 as ANQGSEA. V was trimmed by 5 bases and J by 2 bases, leaving 12 bases between them. The CDR3 DNA follows: TGCAGCGTTAGGAAGGACAGCACTAATGAAAAACTGTTTTTT. Amino acid sequence: CSVRKDSTNEKLFF.

The chain couples TRBV28 to TRBJ2-1; D is perhaps TRBD2 (5 bases). Trimming stripped 5 bases from V and 10 bases from J, with 30 bases between. Germline V lookup: CDR1 MDHEN, CDR2 SYDVKM. CDR3 length equals 18 residues. In nucleotides, the CDR3 is TGTGCCAGCAGTCCGCGGACGACGAGCCCCTCTCTTAGACTAGAGCAGTTCTTC. Protein sequence: CASSPRTTSPSLRLEQFF.

CDR3 nucleotides: TGTGCCACCAGTGACCCTGGACTAGCGGGAGTAAATGAGCAGTTCTTC. Its protein is CATSDPGLAGVNEQFF. The chain couples TRBV24-1 to TRBJ2-1, with 13 bases lining up with TRBD2. This CDR3 is built from 16 residues. Germline CDR1 KGHDR, CDR2 SFDVKD. Trimming took 4 bases from V and 7 from J; bases not matched to a gene: 6.

The rearrangement links TRBV19 to TRBJ1-1; D perhaps matches TRBD1 (6 bases). Germline V CDR1 and CDR2: LNHDA, SQIVND (reference sequence). This CDR3 has 14 amino acids. The V end lost 6 bases, the J end lost 1 base, and 12 bases lay between the germline ends. CDR3 in amino acids: CASRPAGANTEAFF. CDR3 DNA sequence: TGTGCCAGTAGGCCAGCGGGGGCGAACACTGAAGCTTTCTTT.

J is TRBJ1-1 and V is TRBV11-3; D gene unclear. Trimming shortened V by 1 base and J by 0 bases, and 6 bases separated the two germline ends. CDR1 is SGHNT and CDR2 is YENEEA in the germline V gene. The CDR3 has 14 amino acids. CDR3 DNA: TGTGCCAGCAGCTTAGGGACTGTGAACACTGAAGCTTTCTTT. Amino acids: CASSLGTVNTEAFF.

CDR3 amino acids: CASSQAGIGGLANIQYF. For the CDR3, the DNA is TGCGCCAGCAGCCAGGCGGGTATTGGGGGCCTTGCGAACATTCAGTACTTC. The chain combines TRBV4-1 with TRBJ2-4, with a tentative D call TRBD1 (6 bases). Germline CDR1 and CDR2: MGHRA and YSYEKL. The germline V and J ends were trimmed by 3 bases and 7 bases, with 22 bases remaining between them. This CDR3 is 17 amino acids long.

This clone has just one count. The chain is built from TRBV7-9 and TRBJ1-6; 9 nucleotides agree with TRBD1. The germline V gene encodes CDR1 SEHNR and CDR2 FQNEAQ (reference sequence). This CDR3 region has 14 residues. V lost 5 bases to trimming and J lost 7 bases; unmatched junction nucleotides: 3. Written as DNA, the CDR3 is TGTGCCAGCAGCCGGGACAGGGAAAATTCACCCCTCCACTTT. This translates into CASSRDRENSPLHF.

This clone showed up just once. V and J are TRBV9 and TRBJ1-6; D ambiguous. V was shortened by 5 bases and J by 9 bases, with 15 bases between the two germline ends. Per germline, CDR1 SGDLS and CDR2 YYNGEE. CDR3 size: 14 residues. The CDR3 is CASSTTWSRSPLHF. The DNA for the CDR3 is TGTGCCAGCAGTACAACGTGGTCTCGTTCACCCCTCCACTTT.

The CDR3 is CASSRGGQSSYNEQFF. The CDR3, as DNA: TGTGCCAGCAGCCGAGGGGGACAGAGCTCCTACAATGAGCAGTTCTTC. J is TRBJ2-1 and V is TRBV9; 7 bases map to TRBD1. Germline CDR1 and CDR2: SGDLS and YYNGEE. The CDR3 contains 16 residues. The trim removed 4 bases at V and 0 bases at J, leaving 7 bases unmatched. The variable domain in full, with the rest retrieved from reference TRBV9 and TRBJ2-1, is DSGVTQTPKHLITATGQRVTLRCSPRSGDLSVYWYQQSLDQGLQFLIQYYNGEERAKGNILERFSAQQFPDLHSELNLSSLELGDSALYFCASSRGGQSSYNEQFFGPGTRLTVL.

The chain carries TRBV9 and TRBJ2-1; 14 bases align to TRBD2. Germline V lookup: CDR1 SGDLS, CDR2 YYNGEE. The CDR3 is made up of 14 amino acids. Germline trimming cut 3 bases from V and 8 bases from J; bases unmatched to any gene: 1. CDR3 DNA sequence: TGTGCCAGCAGCGAGACTAGCGGGAGGGATGAGCAGTTCTTC. This encodes CASSETSGRDEQFF.

This chain connects TRBV11-2 to TRBJ2-1; weak D call: TRBD2 (6 bases). Trimming removed 3 bases from V and 6 bases from J, with 15 bases in between. In germline, CDR1 is SGHAT, CDR2 FQNNGV. The CDR3 runs to 15 residues. The CDR3 loop is CASSFGKRGINEQFF. DNA of the CDR3: TGTGCCAGCAGCTTTGGGAAACGGGGGATCAATGAGCAGTTCTTC. The whole variable domain, filled in from reference TRBV11-2 and TRBJ2-1, reads EAGVAQSPRYKIIEKRQSVAFWCNPISGHATLYWYQQILGQGPKLLIQFQNNGVVDDSQLPKDRFSAERLKGVDSTLKIQPAKLEDSAVYLCASSFGKRGINEQFFGPGTRLTVL.

In its sample, this clone was seen once. J is TRBJ2-1 and V is TRBV7-2, with TRBD1 matching over 10 bases. The germline V gene encodes CDR1 SGHTA and CDR2 FQGNSA. After removal of 5 bases from V and 9 bases from J, the junction contained 4 bases not matched to a gene. This CDR3 has 13 amino acids. CDR3 in amino acids: CASSRQGAVEQFF. The CDR3 bases are TGTGCCAGCAGCAGACAGGGGGCGGTTGAGCAGTTCTTC.

The rearrangement links TRBV7-9 to TRBJ2-7, with D possibly TRBD2 on 6 matching bases. Looked up from germline, CDR1 is SEHNR and CDR2 is FQNEAQ (reference sequence). There are 14 residues in the CDR3. Trimming removed 3 bases at V and 3 bases at J, with 12 bases between. CDR3 bases: TGTGCCAGCAGCTTCGGCGGGAAAAGCTACGAGCAGTACTTC. This translates into CASSFGGKSYEQYF.

This sequence joins TRBV7-9 and TRBJ1-1; a weak D match, TRBD1 (5 bases). Germline V gives CDR1 SEHNR, CDR2 FQNEAQ (reference sequence). This CDR3 region has 12 residues. V shed 6 bases and J shed 2 bases, with 7 bases lying between them. The DNA of the CDR3 is TGTGCCAGCAGGACAGACAACACTGAAGCTTTCTTT. It is translated as CASRTDNTEAFF. Filled out from reference TRBV7-9 and TRBJ1-1, the complete variable domain reads DTGVSQNPRHKITKRGQNVTFRCDPISEHNRLYWYRQTLGQGPEFLTYFQNEAQLEKSRLLSDRFSAERPKGSFSTLEIQRTEQGDSAMYLCASRTDNTEAFFGQGTRLTVV.

The chain recombines TRBV19 with TRBJ1-5; D gene uncertain. Germline V gene sequence: CDR1 LNHDA, CDR2 SQIVND (reference sequence). The V end lost 6 bases, the J end lost 6 bases, and 18 bases lay between the germline ends. The CDR3 is 15 residues long. This CDR3 is CASRSRREGTQPQHF. The CDR3 bases are TGTGCCAGTAGGTCGCGGAGGGAAGGAACTCAGCCCCAGCATTTT.

V and J are TRBV3-1 (or the pseudogene TRBV3-2) and TRBJ2-7, with 8 bases that match TRBD2. The CDR3 has 14 residues. J gave up 5 bases and V 1 base, and 4 bases lay outside the gene matches. Germline V CDR1 and CDR2: LGHDT, YNNKEL (reference sequence). The DNA of the CDR3 is TGTGCCAGCAGCCAAGGGCGGGGGGTAAACGAGCAGTACTTC. It is translated as CASSQGRGVNEQYF.

The chain employs TRBV29-1 and TRBJ1-2; 7 positions agree with TRBD1. In germline, CDR1 is SQVTM, CDR2 ANQGSEA. This CDR3 is built from 12 residues. The junction had 6 bases not matched to a gene; V was cut back by 7 bases and J by 4 bases. CDR3 in DNA: TGCAGCGCTAGACAGGGACCCTATGGCTACACCTTC. Translating gives CSARQGPYGYTF.

This clone was detected only a few times. V is TRBV9 and J is TRBJ1-1; D remains ambiguous. The CDR3 totals 13 residues. Germline-derived CDR1 and CDR2 are SGDLS and YYNGEE. V gave up 4 bases and J gave up 1 base, with 8 bases separating them. The CDR3 coding sequence is TGTGCCAGCAGCAGACAAGCGAACACTGAAGCTTTCTTT. Protein product: CASSRQANTEAFF.

The genes are TRBV5-1 and TRBJ2-3; TRBD2 aligns across 15 bases. The germline gives CDR1 SGHRS, CDR2 YFSETQ. Trimming cost V 0 bases and J 10 bases; bases outside gene matches: 12. CDR3 length equals 18 residues. In DNA form, the CDR3 reads TGCGCCAGCAGCTTGGCCACGGGACTAGCGGGAGGCACGAGGGCGCAGTATTTT. Translation: CASSLATGLAGGTRAQYF. The full variable domain, with the rest looked up from reference TRBV5-1 and TRBJ2-3, is KAGVTQTPRYLIKTRGQQVTLSCSPISGHRSVSWYQQTPGQGLQFLFEYFSETQRNKGNFPGRFSGRQFSNSRSEMNVSTLELGDSALYLCASSLATGLAGGTRAQYFGPGTRLTVL.